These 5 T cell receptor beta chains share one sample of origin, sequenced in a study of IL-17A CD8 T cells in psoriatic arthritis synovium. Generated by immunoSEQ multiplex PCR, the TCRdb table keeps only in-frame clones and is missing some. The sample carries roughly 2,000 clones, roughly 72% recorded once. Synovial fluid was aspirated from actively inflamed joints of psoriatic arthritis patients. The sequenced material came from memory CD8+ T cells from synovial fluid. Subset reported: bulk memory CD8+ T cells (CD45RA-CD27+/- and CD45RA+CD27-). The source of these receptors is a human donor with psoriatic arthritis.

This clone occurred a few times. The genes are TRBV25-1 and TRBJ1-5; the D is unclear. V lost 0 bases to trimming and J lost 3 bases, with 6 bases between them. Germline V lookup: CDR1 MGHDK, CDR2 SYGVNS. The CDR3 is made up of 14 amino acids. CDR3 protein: CASSEYSLNQPQHF. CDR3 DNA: TGTGCCAGCAGTGAATACAGCCTCAATCAGCCCCAGCATTTT.

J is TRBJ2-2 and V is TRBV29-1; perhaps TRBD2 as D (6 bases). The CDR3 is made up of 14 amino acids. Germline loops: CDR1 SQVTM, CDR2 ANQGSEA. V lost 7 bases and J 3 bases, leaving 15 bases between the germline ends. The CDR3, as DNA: TGCAGCGCCCATGGCGGGGCGGACACCGGGGAGCTGTTTTTT. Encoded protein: CSAHGGADTGELFF.

The CDR3: CASRWRGQGSGYGYTF. The CDR3, as DNA: TGTGCCAGCAGATGGCGGGGACAGGGATCGGGGTATGGCTACACCTTC. The chain is built from TRBV13 and TRBJ1-2, with TRBD1 matching over 9 bases. The CDR3 is made up of 16 amino acids. The trim removed 6 bases at V and 5 bases at J, leaving 13 bases unmatched. CDR1 and CDR2 (germline): PRHDT, FYEKMQ (reference sequence).

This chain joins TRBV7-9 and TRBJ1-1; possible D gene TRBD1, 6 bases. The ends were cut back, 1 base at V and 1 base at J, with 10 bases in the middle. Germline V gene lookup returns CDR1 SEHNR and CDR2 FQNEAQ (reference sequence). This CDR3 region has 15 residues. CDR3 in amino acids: CASSLGQTGNTEAFF. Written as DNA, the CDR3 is TGTGCCAGCAGCTTAGGTCAGACAGGGAACACTGAAGCTTTCTTT.

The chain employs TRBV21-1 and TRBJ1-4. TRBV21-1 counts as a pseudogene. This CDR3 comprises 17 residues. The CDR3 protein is CASSKRAGHATNEKLFF. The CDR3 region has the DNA TGTGCCAGCAGCAAGAGGGCAGGGCATGCAACTAATGAAAAACTGTTTTTT.